The clone carrying this T cell receptor beta chain has a handful of counts. The data belong to a study of blood T cells in healthy people across ages. Through a sample-barcoded 5' primer and a J-beta primer mix, a second PCR was run for 7 to 11 cycles. TCRdb ran MiXCR on the 5' RACE reads and lists one entry per CDR3 protein. The sample carries just under 750,000 distinct CDR3 sequences, 22% recorded once. V lost 6 bases, J lost 9 bases, and 12 bases lay in between. The CDR3 has 12 residues. The sample taken for sequencing was blood. V and J are TRBV12-3 or TRBV12-4 and TRBJ1-5, with D possibly matching TRBD1 (5 bases). The TCR was taken from a man in his 70s in good health. CDR3 DNA sequence: TGTGCCAGCAGGGGGACTTCGGGGCCCCAGCATTTT. It is translated as CASRGTSGPQHF.